Shown below are 15 T cell receptor beta chains from a single sample sequenced in a study of blood T cells in healthy people across ages. Together with a sample-barcoded 5' primer, a J-beta primer mix was included in a second PCR lasting roughly 6 to 12 cycles. In TCRdb, the 5' RACE reads were re-called with MiXCR into one record per CDR3 protein. The sample lists hundreds of thousands of distinct CDR3 sequences, 45% to 50% occurring once. The sample consisted of blood. These receptors were collected from a woman aged 55 to 70 in good health.

The chain recombines TRBV29-1 with TRBJ2-5, with a weak D call TRBD1 (6 bases). The V end lost 3 bases, the J end lost 4 bases, and 18 bases lay between the germline ends. CDR1 is SQVTM and CDR2 is ANQGSEA in the germline V gene. The CDR3 runs 15 residues. In DNA, the CDR3 is TGCAGCGTTGATAGGGGGAAACCAGGGGTAGAGACCCAGTACTTC. Amino acids: CSVDRGKPGVETQYF.

This clonotype was found a few times. The chain couples TRBV4-2 to TRBJ1-5; the D is unclear. The germline V and J ends were trimmed by 5 bases and 6 bases, with 11 bases remaining between them. Germline CDR1 and CDR2: LGHNA and YNFKEQ. The CDR3 covers 13 residues. The CDR3 loop is CASSTFRSQPQHF. CDR3 bases: TGTGCCAGCAGCACCTTCAGGAGTCAGCCCCAGCATTTT.

This clonotype was counted ten times or more. V is TRBV11-2 and J is TRBJ1-1; unclear D gene. Germline assignment: CDR1 SGHAT and CDR2 FQNNGV. This CDR3 comprises 13 residues. Trimming cost V 6 bases and J 0 bases, with 8 bases left between them. Here the CDR3 reads CASSLSLNTEAFF. The CDR3, as DNA: TGTGCCAGCAGTCTCTCCTTGAACACTGAAGCTTTCTTT. Based on the CDR3 plus reference TRBV11-2 and TRBJ1-1, the full variable domain is EAGVAQSPRYKIIEKRQSVAFWCNPISGHATLYWYQQILGQGPKLLIQFQNNGVVDDSQLPKDRFSAERLKGVDSTLKIQPAKLEDSAVYLCASSLSLNTEAFFGQGTRLTVV.

The chain has TRBV5-1 and TRBJ2-5; a weak D match, TRBD1 (6 bases). The J call is uncertain, as TRBJ2-4 better fits the DNA end. Germline V lookup: CDR1 SGHRS, CDR2 YFSETQ. There are 14 residues in the CDR3. The CDR3 loop is CASSVSQGINIQYF. CDR3 nucleotides: TGCGCCAGCAGCGTGAGCCAGGGGATAAACATTCAGTACTTC.

This clonotype was picked up a small number of times. The chain uses TRBV5-6 and TRBJ2-1; a possible D gene is TRBD2 (5 bases). V lost 4 bases and J 3 bases, leaving 17 bases between the germline ends. Germline V CDR1 and CDR2: SGHDT, YYEEEE. The CDR3 totals 16 residues. In DNA, the CDR3 is TGTGCCAGCAGCCAATGGACTCCTATCTTCTACAATGAGCAGTTCTTC. This encodes CASSQWTPIFYNEQFF. Drawing the rest from reference TRBV5-6 and TRBJ2-1, the complete variable domain is DAGVTQSPTHLIKTRGQQVTLRCSPKSGHDTVSWYQQALGQGPQFIFQYYEEEERQRGNFPDRFSGHQFPNYSSELNVNALLLGDSALYLCASSQWTPIFYNEQFFGPGTRLTVL.

This clonotype was seen more than once but under ten times. The rearrangement uses TRBV25-1 and TRBJ2-7; 12 nucleotides agree with TRBD1. There are 15 residues in the CDR3. J lost 5 bases, V lost 3 bases, and 5 bases had no gene match. In germline, CDR1 is MGHDK, CDR2 SYGVNS. CDR3 in amino acids: CASSESGTGGHEQYF. CDR3 nucleotide sequence: TGTGCCAGCAGTGAGTCCGGGACAGGGGGCCACGAGCAGTACTTC.

This clonotype was counted only a few times. CDR3 coding DNA: TGTGCCAGCAGTTTCCCTCTTCCGGGAGTAGATGAGACCCAGTACTTC. As protein: CASSFPLPGVDETQYF. The chain links TRBV28 to TRBJ2-5; a possible D gene is TRBD2 (6 bases). The length of the CDR3 is 16 residues. V shed 3 bases and J shed 5 bases, with 19 bases lying between them. In germline, CDR1 is MDHEN, CDR2 SYDVKM.

V is TRBV4-3 and J is TRBJ2-5; 13 bases map to TRBD2. The CDR3 loop spans 16 amino acids. Germline assignment: CDR1 LGHNA and CDR2 YSLEER. V was pared by 1 base and J by 3 bases, with 2 bases of the junction left unmatched. CDR3 protein: CASSQGTSGREETQYF. Here the CDR3 DNA reads TGCGCCAGCAGCCAAGGGACTAGCGGGAGAGAAGAGACCCAGTACTTC.

This clonotype showed up many times. V is TRBV4-3 and J is TRBJ2-1; unclear D gene. V lost 1 base and J 0 bases, leaving 7 bases between the germline ends. Germline CDR1 and CDR2: LGHNA and YSLEER. This CDR3 region has 15 residues. CDR3 nucleotide sequence: TGCGCCAGCAGCCAAGGTCCGAGCTCCTACAATGAGCAGTTCTTC. Encoded protein: CASSQGPSSYNEQFF.

This clonotype came up a few times. This sequence joins TRBV28 and TRBJ1-2; 9 nucleotides line up with TRBD1. The CDR3 has 14 residues. Germline V gene lookup returns CDR1 MDHEN and CDR2 SYDVKM. Losses at the gene ends were 7 bases for V and 4 bases for J; bases not matched to a gene: 7. The CDR3 loop is CASTDRGSGYGYTF. DNA of the CDR3: TGTGCCAGCACCGACAGGGGGTCGGGCTATGGCTACACCTTC.

Only a few counts were recorded for this clonotype. The V call is TRBV20-1, the J call TRBJ1-1; D not resolved. Trimming removed 7 bases from V and 7 bases from J, with 22 bases in between. Per germline, CDR1 DFQATT and CDR2 SNEGSKA (reference sequence). CDR3 length: 14 amino acids. CDR3: CSVPRGGRWGEAFF. The CDR3 DNA follows: TGCAGTGTTCCCCGGGGAGGTCGGTGGGGTGAAGCTTTCTTT.

V usage is TRBV6-5 and J usage is TRBJ2-1; 11 nucleotides agree with TRBD2. Germline CDR1 MNHEY, CDR2 SVGAGI. Trimming took 6 bases from V and 4 from J; bases not matched to a gene: 8. The CDR3 totals 16 residues. The CDR3 here is CASRQGLAAKYNEQFF. The CDR3 coding sequence is TGTGCCAGCAGGCAGGGACTAGCGGCGAAGTACAATGAGCAGTTCTTC.

The CDR3 protein is CASSLSGLAGVSGANVLTF. The CDR3 DNA sequence: TGTGCCAGCAGTTTGTCGGGACTAGCGGGCGTGTCTGGGGCCAACGTCCTGACTTTC. The V and J genes are TRBV12-3 or TRBV12-4 and TRBJ2-6; 12 bases are shared with TRBD2. With V trimmed by 3 bases and J by 1 base, 7 bases remained unmatched. This CDR3 region has 19 residues.

In this sample, this clonotype turned up a few times. The rearrangement uses TRBV20-1 and TRBJ2-1; TRBD1 aligns across 7 bases. This CDR3 comprises 14 residues. Trimming removed 7 bases from V and 6 bases from J; junction bases left unmatched: 12. Germline CDR1 reads DFQATT; CDR2 reads SNEGSKA (reference sequence). The CDR3 sequence: CSGKGAFIRNEQFF. The CDR3 DNA reads TGCAGTGGGAAGGGGGCCTTTATACGCAATGAGCAGTTCTTC.

This chain joins TRBV20-1 and TRBJ2-6, with TRBD1 as a possible D gene (6 bases). The CDR3 sequence is 17 residues long. Germline CDR1 reads DFQATT; CDR2 reads SNEGSKA (reference sequence). Trimming left V 3 bases short and J 0 bases short, with 15 bases between. The CDR3 coding sequence is TGCAGTGCTAGGAACCCGACAGGCGGCTCTGGGGCCAACGTCCTGACTTTC. This encodes CSARNPTGGSGANVLTF.